A single sample is the source of the 10 T cell receptor beta chains below, sequenced in a study of CD8 T cells in Susac syndrome. Random hexamers served to reverse transcribe about 0.5 to 1 ug RNA. In TCRdb, the immunoSEQ multiplex PCR reads were re-called with MiXCR into one record per CDR3 protein. The table has around 130,000 distinct CDR3 sequences, 80% to 85% seen once. The material sequenced was CD8+ T cells from PBMCs. The origin of the receptors is a human donor with multiple sclerosis.

CDR3 in amino acids: CASTTGGGSYEQYF. In DNA, the CDR3 is TGTGCCAGTACCACGGGGGGTGGCTCCTACGAGCAGTACTTC. This chain joins TRBV19 and TRBJ2-7, with 7 positions matching TRBD2. The germline V gene has CDR1 LNHDA and CDR2 SQIVND (reference sequence). J was trimmed by 0 bases and V by 7 bases; bases with no gene match: 6. This CDR3 contains 14 residues.

The chain couples TRBV19 to TRBJ2-6; no clear D. The CDR3 covers 15 residues. The germline CDR1 and CDR2 sequences are LNHDA and SQIVND (reference sequence). The V gene lost 10 bases and the J gene lost 0 bases, with 13 bases spanning the gap. The CDR3 DNA sequence: TGTGCCACCTCCCTGACATTCTCTGGGGCCAACGTCCTGACTTTC. This sequence encodes CATSLTFSGANVLTF.

On this clonotype itself: Mismatch with germline at one junction end may stem from a read error. The chain employs TRBV20-1 and TRBJ2-5; 9 bases are shared with TRBD1. Germline V CDR1 and CDR2: DFQATT, SNEGSKA (reference sequence). The CDR3 is 16 residues long. CDR3 DNA sequence: TGCAGTGCTAGAGATCAGGGACAGGGCTATTCCGAGACCCAGTGCTTC. Translated: CSARDQGQGYSETQCF.

The V and J genes are TRBV12-3 or TRBV12-4 and TRBJ1-5, with TRBD1 matching 9 bases. The CDR3 has 15 amino acids. V shed 6 bases, J shed 5 bases, and the junction held 8 bases outside the gene matches. Written as DNA, the CDR3 is TGTGCCAGCAGCTCGACAGGGGGTATTGATCAGCCCCAGCATTTT. This translates into CASSSTGGIDQPQHF.

The chain joins TRBV4-2 to TRBJ2-2; D is tentatively TRBD1 or TRBD2 (5 bases each). Trimming left V 1 base short and J 1 base short, with 13 bases between. The CDR3 loop spans 17 amino acids. CDR1 is LGHNA and CDR2 is YNFKEQ in the germline V gene. CDR3: CASSQARGSQNTGELFF. As DNA, the CDR3 is TGTGCCAGCAGCCAAGCCCGGGGCTCCCAGAACACCGGGGAGCTGTTTTTT.

V gene TRBV7-8 combines with J gene TRBJ1-4, with D unresolved. The CDR3 has 18 residues. Between the trimmed V and J ends, which lost 1 base and 5 bases, there was a span of 20 bases. Germline V lookup: CDR1 SGHVS, CDR2 FQNEAQ. The CDR3 region has the DNA TGTGCCAGCAGCTTAGAGTGGCCGGGTGCGTCCCTCAATGAAAAACTGTTTTTT. Translated: CASSLEWPGASLNEKLFF.

The V call is TRBV6-2 or TRBV6-3, the J call TRBJ2-7, with TRBD1 matching 7 bases. The CDR3 length is 13 residues. With 7 bases clipped from V and 5 bases from J, the junction kept 8 bases outside the gene matches. Looked up from germline, CDR1 is MNHEY and CDR2 is SVGEGT. Here the CDR3 reads CASNEQGYDEQYV. CDR3 in DNA: TGTGCCAGCAACGAACAGGGGTACGACGAGCAGTACGTC.

The V and J genes are TRBV4-2 and TRBJ1-1; TRBD1 might be the D (5 bases). V lost 7 bases and J lost 8, with 23 bases in between. The CDR3 is 15 amino acids. The V gene's germline CDR1 is LGHNA and CDR2 YNFKEQ. In nucleotides, the CDR3 is TGTGCCAGCAATAACGGCGGGGGGGGGATTACAGAAGCTTTCTTT. This codes for CASNNGGGGITEAFF.

This chain connects TRBV12-3 or TRBV12-4 to TRBJ2-6; TRBD1 might be the D (6 bases). Trimming shortened V by 1 base and J by 0 bases, and 22 bases separated the two germline ends. CDR3 length equals 21 residues. The CDR3 region is CASSLEYVGQGLFSGANVLTF. The CDR3 DNA follows: TGTGCCAGCAGTTTAGAATATGTGGGTCAGGGGCTCTTCTCTGGGGCCAACGTCCTGACTTTC.

This chain joins TRBV6-1 and TRBJ2-7, with D unresolved. This CDR3 spans 13 amino acids. Germline CDR1 reads MNHNS; CDR2 reads SASEGT. With 4 bases removed from V and 1 base from J, the gap between germline ends came to 8 bases. CDR3 sequence reads: CASSAGRSYEQYF. CDR3 nucleotides: TGTGCCAGCAGTGCGGGCAGGTCCTACGAGCAGTACTTC.